The 11 T cell receptor beta chains in this list originate from one sample, sequenced in a study of cytomegalovirus exposure and HLA in healthy donors. The repertoire was sequenced with immunoSEQ multiplex PCR; TCRdb's copy has only in-frame clones and lacks some. The data hold about 130,000 clones, with approximately 84% observed a single time. Sequencing input: PBMCs. Receptors were obtained from a man aged 25-40 years in good health and CMV-seropositive.

The V call is TRBV11-3, the J call TRBJ1-5; D perhaps matches TRBD1 (6 bases). CDR1 is SGHNT and CDR2 is YENEEA in the germline V gene. This CDR3 has 14 residues. V dropped 3 bases and J dropped 4 bases, with 10 bases sitting between them. The CDR3 DNA reads TGTGCCAGCAGCTTCGGACAGCAGAATCAGCCCCAGCATTTT. Protein product: CASSFGQQNQPQHF.

The rearrangement links TRBV2 to TRBJ2-7, with 7 bases identical to TRBD2. Unmatched junction bases numbered 8, after V lost 8 bases and J lost 4 bases. The CDR3 extends over 13 amino acids. The germline CDR1 and CDR2 sequences are SNHLY and FYNNEI. The CDR3 region has the DNA TGTGCCAGCGAAGGGAGGGAACGGTACGAGCAGTACTTC. Protein sequence: CASEGRERYEQYF.

J is TRBJ2-2 and V is TRBV5-1; the match to TRBD2 covers 9 bases. Germline CDR1 and CDR2: SGHRS and YFSETQ. Trimming removed 6 bases from V and 7 bases from J; junction bases left unmatched: 13. The CDR3 spans 16 residues. CDR3 sequence (DNA): TGCGCCAGCACCCCCACCGCTAGCGGGATTGGCGGGGAGCTGTTTTTT. Translating it yields CASTPTASGIGGELFF.

This chain's CDR3 is CASSDYGGGDSPLHF. The CDR3 bases are TGTGCCAGCAGTGACTACGGCGGGGGCGATTCACCCCTCCACTTT. The chain couples TRBV6-6 to TRBJ1-6, with D tentatively TRBD1 (6 bases). Germline CDR1 MNHNY, CDR2 SVGAGI (reference sequence). The CDR3 contains 15 residues. Trimming took 5 bases from V and 8 from J, leaving 16 bases between them.

The chain's CDR3 is CASSSPGQGVGGYTF. The CDR3 DNA reads TGCGCCAGCAGCTCACCGGGACAGGGGGTCGGTGGCTACACCTTC. V is TRBV5-1 and J is TRBJ1-2; 11 nucleotides match TRBD1. V was clipped by 3 bases and J by 7 bases; unmatched bases: 8. The CDR3 is made up of 15 amino acids. Germline CDR1 and CDR2: SGHRS and YFSETQ. The entire variable domain, with the rest obtained from reference TRBV5-1 and TRBJ1-2, is as follows: KAGVTQTPRYLIKTRGQQVTLSCSPISGHRSVSWYQQTPGQGLQFLFEYFSETQRNKGNFPGRFSGRQFSNSRSEMNVSTLELGDSALYLCASSSPGQGVGGYTFGSGTRLTVV.

This clone was seen a single time. CDR3 loop: CASSLTGPDTQYF. The CDR3 DNA follows: TGTGCCAGCAGCCTGACAGGGCCAGATACGCAGTATTTT. J is TRBJ2-3 and V is TRBV14; TRBD1 matches at 7 bases. The CDR3 has 13 residues. The ends lost 4 bases at V and 4 bases at J; junction bases unmatched: 2. Germline loops: CDR1 SGHDN, CDR2 FVKESK.

V is TRBV19 and J is TRBJ2-1; no firm D call. V gave up 5 bases and J gave up 0 bases, with 8 bases separating them. This CDR3 contains 14 residues. Germline CDR1 is LNHDA and CDR2 is SQIVND (reference sequence). The CDR3 region is CASSPTYSYNEQFF. Written as DNA, the CDR3 is TGTGCCAGTAGTCCCACCTACTCCTACAATGAGCAGTTCTTC.

This chain links TRBV28 with TRBJ1-2, with a tentative D call TRBD1 (5 bases). The CDR3 sequence is 13 residues long. Per the germline V gene, CDR1 is MDHEN and CDR2 is SYDVKM. Trimming took 5 bases from V and 8 from J, leaving 15 bases between them. The DNA for the CDR3 is TGTGCCAGCAGTCGGGGGGACGCCGGCGGCTACACCTTC. Protein: CASSRGDAGGYTF.

Comments on this clone: The same CDR3 also results from other DNA sequences found in this sample. The chain couples TRBV6-1 to TRBJ1-1, with D perhaps TRBD1 (5 bases). The CDR3 is made up of 13 amino acids. The germline CDR1 and CDR2 sequences are MNHNS and SASEGT. Trimming stripped 4 bases from V and 1 base from J, with 7 bases between. The chain's CDR3 is CASSGQGNTEAFF. CDR3 coding DNA: TGTGCCAGCAGTGGTCAGGGGAACACTGAAGCTTTCTTT.

V gene TRBV11-2 combines with J gene TRBJ1-1; no clear D. CDR1 is SGHAT, CDR2 FQNNGV, per germline. V dropped 4 bases and J dropped 10 bases, with 7 bases sitting between them. The CDR3 runs 10 residues. The CDR3 bases are TGTGCCAGCAGCTATCGTCTAGCTTTCTTT. It is translated as CASSYRLAFF.

V is TRBV5-4 and J is TRBJ2-1; 14 bases are shared with TRBD2. This CDR3 comprises 16 residues. V shed 6 bases and J 5 bases; nucleotides not matched to a gene: 7. Germline values: CDR1 SGHNT, CDR2 YYREEE (reference sequence). CDR3 in DNA: TGTGCCAGCAACCTTCCGGGACTAGCGGGGGACAATGAGCAGTTCTTC. Translating gives CASNLPGLAGDNEQFF.